This T cell receptor beta chain was sequenced in a study of CD8+CD57+ T cells in acquired aplastic anemia. In the study overall: Roughly 3 ug was the average amount of DNA from sorted CD4+ and CD8+ cells. Healthy CD8+ samples averaged approximately 11 million reads.

Study-wide findings and caveats: The CD8+ Simpson's diversity of patients and controls was not significantly different. Shared by patients and controls, some 29 CD8+ CDR3s were abundant in patients.

Genomic DNA templated the TCR beta VDJ and CDR3 profiling. From the reads, TCRdb called clonotypes with MiXCR, one entry per CDR3 protein. The repertoire includes some 130,000 distinct CDR3 sequences, around 48% of them detected once, and around 2.3% sits in the top ten. Germline trimming cut 3 bases from V and 4 bases from J; bases unmatched to any gene: 18. This CDR3 spans 20 amino acids. On this clonotype itself: Its antigen is as yet unknown.

The receptor was derived from a human donor in good health, serving as a control. The J gene is TRBJ1-4, the V gene TRBV7-1; 9 nucleotides align to TRBD1. TRBV7-1 is marked as an open reading frame, function uncertain. Sequences were obtained from sorted CD4+, CD8+, or CD8+CD57+ T cells (not recorded which) from PBMCs. In DNA, the CDR3 is TGTGCCAGCAGCTCTCATCGCGGAGGGGACAGGGCAGGGCATAATGAAAAACTGTTTTTT. This gives the protein CASSSHRGGDRAGHNEKLFF.